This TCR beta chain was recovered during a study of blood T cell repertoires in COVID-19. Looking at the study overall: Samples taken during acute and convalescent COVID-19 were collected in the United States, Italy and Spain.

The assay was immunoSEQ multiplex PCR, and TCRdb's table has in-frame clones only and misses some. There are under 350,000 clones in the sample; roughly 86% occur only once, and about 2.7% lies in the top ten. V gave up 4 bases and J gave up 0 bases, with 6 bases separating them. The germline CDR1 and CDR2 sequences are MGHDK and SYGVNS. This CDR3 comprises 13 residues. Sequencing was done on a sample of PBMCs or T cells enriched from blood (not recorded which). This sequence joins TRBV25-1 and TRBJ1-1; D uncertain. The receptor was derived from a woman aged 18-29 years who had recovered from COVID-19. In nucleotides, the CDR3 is TGTGCCAGCAGTGTTCAATTGAACACTGAAGCTTTCTTT. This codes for CASSVQLNTEAFF.